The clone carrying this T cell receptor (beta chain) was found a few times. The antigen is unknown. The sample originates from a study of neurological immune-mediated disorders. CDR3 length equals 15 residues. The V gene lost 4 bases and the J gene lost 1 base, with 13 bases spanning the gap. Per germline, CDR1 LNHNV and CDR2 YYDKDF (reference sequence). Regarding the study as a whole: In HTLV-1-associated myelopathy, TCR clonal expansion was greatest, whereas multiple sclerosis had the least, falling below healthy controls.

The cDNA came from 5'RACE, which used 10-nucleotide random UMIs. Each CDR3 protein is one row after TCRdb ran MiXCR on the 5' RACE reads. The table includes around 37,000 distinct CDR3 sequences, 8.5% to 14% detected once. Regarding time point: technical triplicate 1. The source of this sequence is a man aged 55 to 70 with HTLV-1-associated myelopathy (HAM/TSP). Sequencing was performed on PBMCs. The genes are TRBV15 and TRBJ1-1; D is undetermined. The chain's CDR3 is CATSIAASANTEAFF. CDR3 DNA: TGTGCCACCAGCATAGCGGCGAGTGCGAACACTGAAGCTTTCTTT.